The 3 T cell receptor beta chains below were found in one sample sequenced in a study of cytomegalovirus exposure and HLA in healthy donors. The PCR ran on 60 Vbeta and 13 Jbeta primers. Some clones are missing from TCRdb's copy, which holds only in-frame ones; the method was immunoSEQ multiplex PCR. The sample consists of under 200,000 clones, 75% of them appearing once. The specimen sequenced was PBMCs. The receptor set was obtained from a woman aged 50 to 65 in good health and CMV-seropositive.

The rearrangement uses TRBV18 and TRBJ2-7; TRBD1 might be the D (6 bases). V was clipped by 2 bases and J by 3 bases, with 14 bases between them. The CDR3 runs to 15 residues. The germline V gene has CDR1 KGHSH and CDR2 LQKENI. CDR3: CASSPGRQEGYEQYF. DNA for the CDR3: TGTGCCAGCTCACCAGGTCGACAGGAAGGCTACGAGCAGTACTTC.

This chain joins TRBV7-9 and TRBJ2-3, with TRBD2 identical over 8 bases. This CDR3 comprises 16 residues. V dropped 5 bases and J dropped 6; count of bases not matched to a gene: 13. Germline lookup yields CDR1 SEHNR and CDR2 FQNEAQ (reference sequence). CDR3 nucleotides: TGTGCCAGCAGCCTACCGCGAGCGGGGGCTTTGGATACGCAGTATTTT. It specifies CASSLPRAGALDTQYF.

This chain connects TRBV5-1 to TRBJ1-1; 8 positions match TRBD1. Germline CDR1 is SGHRS and CDR2 is YFSETQ. The CDR3 contains 15 residues. The J segment lost 5 bases and the V segment lost 4 bases, leaving 10 bases of the junction unmatched. CDR3 in amino acids: CASSGEQGGLTEAFF. DNA of the CDR3: TGCGCCAGCAGCGGAGAACAGGGGGGGTTAACTGAAGCTTTCTTT.